The table lists the clone carrying this T cell receptor (beta chain) with a few counts. Its antigen is currently unknown. Germline-derived CDR1 and CDR2 are MNHEY and SMNVEV (reference sequence). Trimming took 4 bases from V and 7 from J; bases not matched to a gene: 6. The CDR3 consists of 14 residues. The protocol was immunoSEQ multiplex PCR, while the TCRdb copy is restricted to in-frame clones and leaves out a portion. The data show about 71,000 clones, 80% to 85% seen once. This sample stems from a study of OX40 agonist ivuxolimab in advanced cancers. Notes on the study in general: On average, a greater number of expanded clones characterised CD8+ T cells relative to CD4+.

The chain couples TRBV27 to TRBJ2-1, with 8 bases lining up with TRBD1. The sequence was collected from an adult with an advanced solid tumor such as melanoma, head and neck, liver or kidney cancer. Sequencing used CD4+ or CD8+ T cells sorted from blood, obtained in a trial of the OX40 agonist ivuxolimab. The CDR3 region is CASSSTGAGNEQFF. CDR3 nucleotide sequence: TGTGCCAGCAGTTCGACAGGGGCGGGGAATGAGCAGTTCTTC.